The subject of this entry is one T cell receptor (beta chain). Its antigen remains undetermined. No much larger clonotype is one base removed from it; base qualities were not supplied. Library generation was performed with 5' RACE. Sequencing relied on an Illumina HiSeq 2500. A second PCR of about 6 to 12 cycles was run with a J-beta primer mix and a sample-barcoded 5' primer. A template-switch 5' adaptor carrying 12 random nucleotides introduced a unique molecular identifier onto each TCR beta cDNA molecule. Each sample yielded at least 2.5 million CDR3-containing paired-end reads. The Mint cDNA synthesis kit, primed by a TRBC-specific oligonucleotide, was used to synthesize first-strand cDNA from all RNA. Following uracil-DNA glycosylase treatment, all cDNA underwent a first 18-cycle PCR with the universal primers M1SS and BC2_uni_R. As for the original processing: For normalization, 1 million high-quality reads, each with a distinct molecular identifier, were randomly selected from each sample. Reads sharing molecular identifiers were discarded rather than binned into consensus sequences. MiTCR, run with a Q25 quality threshold and the strictest error-elimination algorithm, handled CDR3 identification, clonotype clustering and error correction. A nonparametric unseen species model with Euler transformation was used to estimate a lower bound on total TCR beta diversity. TCRdb's own reprocessing of the public reads used fastp at Q25 and MiXCR and kept productive beta chains. When rows share a CDR3 protein, they turn into one entry using the most common DNA and genes. The V and J calls and clone size come from TCRdb's table, not from the authors' own analysis. The sample table shows about 1.4 million distinct CDR3 sequences, and approximately 63% are seen once. Jointly, the top ten make up under 8.5% of the sample.

Systemically healthy Caucasian individuals from Russia, some 40 in total and aged about 6 to 100 years, were included as donors. Around 10 milliliters of peripheral blood were collected from each donor into EDTA-treated Vacutainer tubes. Ficoll-Paque density-gradient centrifugation was used to isolate PBMCs, with at least 6.5 million per sample. Total RNA was extracted from PBMCs with Trizol reagent, with at least 5 micrograms obtained per sample. For every donor, an aliquot of PBMCs went through flow cytometry to measure the percentages of naive CD45RAhigh/CD27high T cells. The sample is drawn from a study of blood T cells in healthy people across ages (dated by TCRdb to the mid-2010s). Study-level background: In model experiments, roughly one uniquely barcoded TCR beta cDNA molecule per two T cells was captured by template switching. Donors of different ages were randomly distributed across sequencing lanes to avoid experimental bias. Using deep sequencing normalized with unique cDNA molecular identifiers, the study measured how TCR beta repertoire diversity changes with age. Four age groups were formed from the donors: young (average approximately 15 years), middle-aged (around 41), aged (approximately 60) and long-lived (less than 85). The study analyzed two additional independent replicas of 1 million unique cDNA reads from the same blood draw for two donors, one aged 18 to 29 and one aged 80 or older.

CDR3 length: 15 amino acids, cysteine to phenylalanine. Of all the DNA, just the CDR3 is kept, 45 bases in frame from base 1. Here is what the overall study found, with its caveats: Estimates of total diversity from one million sequenced T cells were regarded as lower bounds and underestimates. Since profiling was done on bulk unsorted PBMCs, naive and antigen-experienced compartments could not be conclusively compared. The CMV infection status of donors was not known, potentially confounding age-related changes in expanded clonotypes. The percentage of naive T cells measured by flow cytometry correlated strongly with observed TCR beta diversity. As age increased, observed TCR beta diversity per million T cells dropped in a roughly linear way, and a significant reduction was already evident by age about 36. Compared with the aged group, more naive CD4+ T cells, fewer expanded clones and increased TCR diversity were shown by the long-lived group, suggesting age selection.

The sequencing input was blood. The receptor was isolated from a man aged 18 to 35 in good health. The chain uses TRBV21-1 and TRBJ1-4; the table names TRBD1, a call not compared with the DNA. TRBV21-1 is given as a pseudogene. The CDR3 region reads CASSKDRDREEELFF. The nucleotide sequence is TGTGCCAGCAGCAAAGATCGGGACAGGGAGGAGGAACTGTTTTTT.